A selection of T cell receptor beta chains follows, all from one sample in a study of spatial heterogeneity in lung cancer. A single record per CDR3 protein comes from TCRdb applying MiXCR to the 5' RACE reads. The sample lists 10,000 to 15,000 distinct CDR3 sequences, around 6.1% occurring once. Sequences were derived from lung tumor tissue, sampled at surgery. The receptors shown here come from a female donor with early-stage non-small cell lung cancer. The CDR3 runs from the conserved cysteine through the conserved F or W. Fields, in order: J gene, V gene, CDR3 length, CDR3 protein.

TRBJ1-5 TRBV27 13 CASSFSGGQPQHF
TRBJ1-5 TRBV19 13 CASSDRINQPQHF
TRBJ2-3 TRBV18 15 CASSPGLAGDVTQYF
TRBJ2-2 TRBV6-5 19 CASSSLGLAAPWVTGELFF
TRBJ2-6 TRBV6-2/TRBV6-3 15 CASSHKDSGANVLTF
TRBJ1-2 TRBV27 13 CASSWDGGYGYTF
TRBJ2-7 TRBV6-5 16 CASSQLRQGITISQYF
TRBJ2-3 TRBV18 13 CASSPPSSDTQYF
TRBJ2-5 TRBV7-2 15 CASSWTGTVQETQYF
TRBJ2-1 TRBV4-2 18 CASSQESTPGQGNNEQFF